The 11 T cell receptor beta chains reported below all come from one sample, sequenced in a study of blood T cell repertoires in COVID-19. The assay was immunoSEQ multiplex PCR, and TCRdb's table has in-frame clones only and misses some. The table records fewer than 100,000 clones, around 87% of them present only once. Sequenced sample: peripheral blood. These receptors were collected from a human donor with acute or convalescent COVID-19. The donor label of this sample is uncertain.

The table lists this clone with a count of one. The CDR3 loop reads CASSPTGGGSPLHF. CDR3 DNA sequence: TGTGCCAGCAGCCCAACAGGGGGGGGTTCACCCCTCCACTTT. V gene TRBV11-2 combines with J gene TRBJ1-6, with TRBD1 matching 8 bases. This CDR3 region has 14 residues. The J segment lost 9 bases and the V segment lost 5 bases, leaving 6 bases of the junction unmatched. Per the germline V gene, CDR1 is SGHAT and CDR2 is FQNNGV.

The CDR3, as DNA: TGTGCCAGCGGAAGTTCCGGGGGATACACTGAAGCTTTCTTT. This sequence encodes CASGSSGGYTEAFF. This chain uses TRBV5-8 with TRBJ1-1, with D maybe TRBD1 (5 bases). Germline CDR1 reads SGHTS; CDR2 reads YDEGEE. This CDR3 has 14 amino acids. Trimming removed 7 bases from V and 3 bases from J, with 16 bases in between.

This clone is a singleton in its sample. The chain joins TRBV25-1 to TRBJ2-5, with D possibly TRBD2 on 5 matching bases. The germline V gene encodes CDR1 MGHDK and CDR2 SYGVNS. The CDR3 loop spans 16 amino acids. Between the trimmed V and J ends, which lost 3 bases and 1 base, there was a span of 15 bases. The CDR3 nucleotides read TGTGCCAGCAGTGACCCCCTGGGTGGAGGCCAAGAGACCCAGTACTTC. Residues: CASSDPLGGGQETQYF.

This clone appeared a single time. V is TRBV6-2 or TRBV6-3 and J is TRBJ1-5; 9 nucleotides line up with TRBD1. The CDR3 length is 16 residues. V lost 6 bases, J lost 7 bases, and 13 bases stayed unmatched. Germline V gene sequence: CDR1 MNHEY, CDR2 SVGEGT. Here the CDR3 DNA reads TGTGCCAGCAGCTGGAGGGGGACAGGGAGCCGGCAGCCCCAGCATTTT. Translation gives CASSWRGTGSRQPQHF.

The chain links TRBV6-5 to TRBJ2-7, with D possibly TRBD2 on 5 matching bases. There are 14 residues in the CDR3. The germline gives CDR1 MNHEY, CDR2 SVGAGI. Trimming took off 7 bases at V and 0 bases at J, with 13 bases between the two ends. The CDR3 protein is CASTPGGSSYEQYF. CDR3 sequence (DNA): TGTGCCAGCACCCCCGGCGGGTCCTCCTACGAGCAGTACTTC.

The gene calls are TRBV18 and TRBJ2-1; perhaps TRBD1 as D (6 bases). Deletions cut 1 base from V and 9 bases from J, with 16 bases between. Germline V gene sequence: CDR1 KGHSH, CDR2 LQKENI. The CDR3 is made up of 15 amino acids. CDR3 amino acids: CASSPQGVLEGEQFF. The CDR3 DNA reads as TGTGCCAGCTCACCACAGGGGGTTTTAGAAGGTGAGCAGTTCTTC.

The chain is built from TRBV19 and TRBJ1-1; D is possibly TRBD1 (5 bases). CDR3 length equals 13 residues. Trimming removed 8 bases at V and 4 bases at J, with 14 bases between. Germline assignment: CDR1 LNHDA and CDR2 SQIVND (reference sequence). DNA of the CDR3: TGTGCCAGTTCGGGGGGGGACTTCACTGAAGCTTTCTTT. This gives the protein CASSGGDFTEAFF.

This chain connects TRBV6-5 to TRBJ2-2; D unclear. The V end was cut by 6 bases, the J end by 2 bases, with 10 bases between. CDR1 is MNHEY, CDR2 SVGAGI, per germline. This CDR3 has 14 residues. Here the CDR3 reads CASRLQENTGELFF. CDR3 nucleotide sequence: TGTGCCAGCAGATTGCAGGAAAACACCGGGGAGCTGTTTTTT.

The V call is TRBV19, the J call TRBJ1-1; 8 nucleotides agree with TRBD1. Germline V gives CDR1 LNHDA, CDR2 SQIVND (reference sequence). The V segment lost 0 bases and the J segment 0 bases; nucleotides outside the gene matches: 9. This CDR3 region has 18 residues. The CDR3 nucleotides are TGTGCCAGTAGTATAGAAATCGGACAGGGCCCAATGAACACTGAAGCTTTCTTT. This codes for CASSIEIGQGPMNTEAFF.

The rearrangement links TRBV20-1 to TRBJ2-4; 7 positions match TRBD2. After removal of 3 bases from V and 8 bases from J, the junction contained 4 bases not matched to a gene. CDR1 is DFQATT and CDR2 is SNEGSKA in the germline V gene (reference sequence). The CDR3 covers 12 residues. The CDR3 loop is CSASEGRDIQYF. In DNA, the CDR3 is TGCAGTGCTAGTGAAGGGAGGGACATTCAGTACTTC.

The J gene is TRBJ1-1, the V gene TRBV6-4; perhaps TRBD1 as D (6 bases). The V gene lost 2 bases and the J gene lost 10 bases, with 11 bases spanning the gap. The germline V gene encodes CDR1 MRHNA and CDR2 SNTAGT. The CDR3 spans 12 residues. The CDR3 nucleotides are TGTGCCAGCAGTGACACAGGGACAAGAGCTTTCTTT. It yields the protein CASSDTGTRAFF.